Listed here is a single T cell receptor beta chain. In its sample, this clone was seen a few times. Its binding antigen is unknown. Base qualities are not provided; no much larger clone lies one nucleotide away. Per the germline V gene (reference sequence), SEHNR is the CDR1 and FQNEAQ is the CDR2. Ends trimmed: V by 1 base, J by 5 bases; bases unmatched to a gene: 12. From the cysteine up to the phenylalanine, the CDR3 has a length of 17 residues. Kept here is only the CDR3 DNA, which spans 51 bases and is read in frame from base 1. The entire amount of isolated RNA was reverse transcribed using the High Capacity cDNA Reverse Transcription Kit, so the sequenced TCRB transcripts were expressed ones. Naive, central memory and regulatory T cell samples underwent deep immunoSEQ sequencing, averaging around 3.6 million total reads per sample. Sorted cells were lysed in RLT buffer, and RNA was extracted using DNase-treated RNeasy Micro or Mini kits according to cell number. To prevent cross-contamination, every cell subset was processed on its own, while patient and healthy donor samples were processed together. TCRB sequences were amplified from cDNA with the immunoSEQ multiplex PCR, producing 87-bp fragments spanning the CDR3 region. Amplicons were sequenced on the Illumina HiSeq platform. In the paper's pipeline: PCR bias was computationally corrected using synthetic template baselines, reads within Hamming distance 2 were collapsed, and singletons that could not be merged were discarded. Reads were aligned against IMGT so that V, D and J genes, CDR3 length and insertions or deletions at six rearrangement sites could be assigned. Within each subset, clonotype counts were normalized to the number of sorted cells before true diversity and Gini coefficients were calculated with the tcR R package. Repertoire sharing was quantified using the overlap coefficient calculated on TCRB nucleotide sequences. Out-of-frame TCRB sequences from naive cells were analyzed as a proxy for the pre-selection repertoire. What TCRdb holds here is the immuneACCESS table cut down to in-frame rearrangements. Part of the clones is not present; checked against another copy, under half of the missing clones reflect an unresolved V gene, and the others are unexplained. V and J calls and clone size are given by that table; D and trimming were obtained from the DNA. The sample records hundreds of thousands of clones, roughly an eighth of which are singletons. About 0.02% of the sample is in the top ten clones.

Each donor gave one peripheral blood draw, around 100 mL on average, collected into heparinised tubes. Using a panel that included CD45RO, CCR7, CD25, CD127, CD95 and CD27, naive, central memory, regulatory and stem cell-like memory CD4+ T cells were sorted on a BD FACSAria II. Every sorted population had a purity above 95%. PBMCs were separated immediately by Lymphoprep density gradient centrifugation and were stained directly, without being cultured. So that batch effects would be minimized, each experiment stained and sorted samples in pairs, pairing one healthy donor with one patient. This entry is derived from a study of beta chain features in type 1 diabetes (dated by TCRdb to between 2017 and 2018). A note on the overall study: Mean age, gender distribution, total cell number and subset yield did not differ between patients and healthy donors. A total of roughly 100,000,000 sorted cells were examined across all samples, and the number of cells per subset was strongly correlated with RNA yield. In the study, TCRB repertoires of sorted circulating CD4+ T cell subsets from recently diagnosed type 1 diabetes patients were compared with those of matched healthy donors. Naive and central memory subsets were obtained from all 30 or so donors, but regulatory and stem cell-like memory subsets were isolated from only 8 patients and roughly 8 healthy donors. The full study reports these points: In all four CD4+ subsets, TCRB CDR3 length was moderately but significantly shorter in type 1 diabetes patients. PCR may preferentially amplify shorter templates, but because patient and control samples were amplified and corrected together, any resulting skew would affect both groups equally. Naive, central memory and regulatory TCRB repertoires appeared more similar among patients than among healthy donors. Because cDNA was sequenced instead of genomic DNA, activated cells with high expression could be over-represented, although the groups did not differ in activation or CD3 levels. Because the HLA sub-analyses included only small numbers of individuals, any influence of HLA type on TCRB rearrangement was left unresolved. Patients with type 1 diabetes made fewer insertions and deleted more nucleotides at VDJ recombination sites, implying thymic rearrangement abnormalities.

The sequence came from a man younger than 35 with type 1 diabetes. The rearranged chain carries TRBV7-9 and TRBJ2-7; 9 central nucleotides agree with TRBD1. Sequenced: naive CD4+ T cells from blood. The cell subset or site label on this specimen signifies: true naive CD4+ T cells. The CDR3 sequence is CASSLGGWGQGSNEQYF. Here is the DNA: TGTGCCAGCAGCTTAGGGGGCTGGGGACAGGGTTCTAACGAGCAGTACTTC.